Listed below are T cell receptor beta chains from one sample, sequenced in a study of PD-1 blockade in classical Hodgkin lymphoma. Measured with immunoSEQ multiplex PCR; TCRdb has only the in-frame clones, and not every one. The table lists more than 85,000 clones, over 90% of them singletons. The source was peripheral blood mononuclear cells (PBMCs), collected before the second cycle of nivolumab. The receptors stem from a human donor with classical Hodgkin lymphoma. The CDR3 runs from the conserved cysteine through the conserved F or W. The D gene is left open where the match is weak. Expanded clones get a size class; other rows say once, few or many, or leave the size out.

CDR3 | DNA | length | J | V | D | size
CATSRDRQGKAFF | TGTGCCACCAGCAGAGATCGACAGGGGAAAGCTTTCTTT | 13 | TRBJ1-1 | TRBV15 | TRBD1 | NA
CASSLPLAGQETQYF | TGTGCCAGCAGCTTACCGCTAGCGGGCCAAGAGACCCAGTACTTC | 15 | TRBJ2-5 | TRBV5-4 | TRBD2 | once
CASSQGVNQPQHF | TGTGCCAGCAGCCAAGGAGTCAATCAGCCCCAGCATTTT | 13 | TRBJ1-5 | TRBV4-2 | NA | NA
CASSVGGRREGLSYNEQFF | TGTGCCAGCAGCGTAGGGGGACGGCGGGAGGGCCTCTCCTACAATGAGCAGTTCTTC | 19 | TRBJ2-1 | TRBV9 | TRBD2 | NA
CAISAPTGSTGELFF | TGTGCCATCAGTGCGCCGACAGGGAGCACCGGGGAGCTGTTTTTT | 15 | TRBJ2-2 | TRBV10-3 | TRBD1 | NA
CASSIRALGWDYGYTF | TGTGCCAGTAGTATCAGGGCACTAGGCTGGGACTATGGCTACACCTTC | 16 | TRBJ1-2 | TRBV19 | NA | NA
CASSLEHRANTGELFF | TGTGCCAGCAGCTTAGAGCACAGAGCGAACACCGGGGAGCTGTTTTTT | 16 | TRBJ2-2 | TRBV5-8 | NA | NA
CASSFLGRATYEQYF | TGTGCCAGCAGCTTCCTCGGGAGGGCAACTTACGAGCAGTACTTC | 15 | TRBJ2-7 | TRBV7-3 | TRBD2 | once
CASSLSGTGRPLEQFF | TGTGCCAGCAGTTTGTCCGGGACAGGGAGGCCCCTTGAGCAGTTCTTC | 16 | TRBJ2-1 | TRBV28 | TRBD1 | NA
CASSPRQGLYEQYF | TGTGCCAGCAGCCCCCGACAGGGCCTCTACGAGCAGTACTTC | 14 | TRBJ2-7 | TRBV7-9 | TRBD1 | NA
CASSHPAGLTPYEQYF | TGTGCCAGCAGCCACCCCGCGGGACTTACCCCCTACGAGCAGTACTTC | 16 | TRBJ2-7 | TRBV5-6 | NA | NA
CASSLSLLAGSYEQYF | TGTGCCAGCAGTTTATCTCTCCTAGCGGGATCCTACGAGCAGTACTTC | 16 | TRBJ2-7 | TRBV27 | TRBD2 | NA
CASSHLLGLEQFF | TGTGCCAGCAGCCATCTACTAGGCCTCGAGCAGTTCTTC | 13 | TRBJ2-1 | TRBV4-2 | NA | NA
CASSLSEETQYF | TGTGCCAGCAGTTTATCAGAAGAGACCCAGTACTTC | 12 | TRBJ2-5 | TRBV28 | NA | once
CASSFRGLAAEAFF | TGTGCCAGCAGTTTCAGGGGGCTTGCCGCTGAAGCTTTCTTT | 14 | TRBJ1-1 | TRBV27 | TRBD1 | NA
CATSRDPGAEQYF | TGTGCCACCAGCAGAGATCCGGGGGCCGAGCAGTACTTC | 13 | TRBJ2-7 | TRBV15 | NA | NA
CASSLARTRIYGYTF | TGTGCCAGCAGCTTGGCGCGAACCCGCATTTATGGCTACACCTTC | 15 | TRBJ1-2 | TRBV5-6 | NA | NA
CASSSDRPYNEQFF | TGTGCCAGCAGTTCGGATCGCCCCTACAATGAGCAGTTCTTC | 14 | TRBJ2-1 | TRBV27 | NA | NA
CASSLGTGRTDTQYF | TGTGCCAGCAGCTTGGGGACAGGGCGCACAGATACGCAGTATTTT | 15 | TRBJ2-3 | TRBV7-9 | TRBD1 | NA
CASSPGTGVWSTDTQYF | TGTGCCAGCAGTCCAGGGACAGGGGTTTGGTCAACAGATACGCAGTATTTT | 17 | TRBJ2-3 | TRBV27 | TRBD1 | NA
CASSRASGTYNEQFF | TGTGCCAGCAGCCGCGCTAGCGGGACATACAATGAGCAGTTCTTC | 15 | TRBJ2-1 | TRBV28 | TRBD2 | NA
CASSQDVQGALKNEKLFF | TGTGCCAGCAGCCAAGATGTACAGGGGGCCCTGAAAAATGAAAAACTGTTTTTT | 18 | TRBJ1-4 | TRBV4-2 | TRBD1 | NA
CASSSGAGSGANVLTF | TGTGCCAGCAGCTCAGGGGCTGGATCGGGGGCCAACGTCCTGACTTTC | 16 | TRBJ2-6 | TRBV6-6 | NA | NA
CASSLQVQGNSPLHF | TGCGCCAGCAGCTTGCAAGTGCAGGGGAATTCACCCCTCCACTTT | 15 | TRBJ1-6 | TRBV5-1 | NA | NA
CASSAVSRGRFYGYTF | TGTGCCAGCAGTGCGGTTTCGAGGGGGCGCTTCTATGGCTACACCTTC | 16 | TRBJ1-2 | TRBV6-1 | TRBD1 | once
CASSSGSYEQYF | TGTGCCAGCTCTAGCGGTTCCTACGAGCAGTACTTC | 12 | TRBJ2-7 | TRBV14 | TRBD2 | NA
CASSLDGRDTDTQYF | TGTGCCAGCAGCTTAGACGGGAGGGACACAGATACGCAGTATTTT | 15 | TRBJ2-3 | TRBV7-9 | TRBD2 | NA
CAITSGRSTDTQYF | TGTGCCATTACTAGCGGGAGGAGCACAGATACGCAGTATTTT | 14 | TRBJ2-3 | TRBV5-4 | TRBD2 | NA
CASRSRGTGELFF | TGTGCCAGCAGGTCCAGGGGCACCGGGGAGCTGTTTTTT | 13 | TRBJ2-2 | TRBV27 | NA | NA
CASSLNLPGTGTSEQYF | TGTGCCAGCAGCTTAAATCTCCCCGGGACAGGGACAAGCGAGCAGTACTTC | 17 | TRBJ2-7 | TRBV7-2 | TRBD1 | NA
CSVDLRASGYEQYF | TGCAGCGTTGATCTCCGCGCCAGTGGGTACGAGCAGTACTTC | 14 | TRBJ2-7 | TRBV29-1 | NA | once
CASSKGASEAFF | TGCGCCAGCAGCAAGGGGGCCTCTGAAGCTTTCTTT | 12 | TRBJ1-1 | TRBV5-1 | TRBD1 | few
CASRGPGLAADTQYF | TGTGCCAGCAGGGGACCGGGACTAGCGGCAGATACGCAGTATTTT | 15 | TRBJ2-3 | TRBV28 | TRBD2 | NA
CASSIGLVTGGQLLNQPQHF | TGTGCCAGTAGTATAGGGTTGGTGACGGGGGGACAGTTACTCAATCAGCCCCAGCATTTT | 20 | TRBJ1-5 | TRBV19 | TRBD1 | NA
CASSRLAGGPDTQYF | TGTGCCAGCAGTCGACTAGCGGGAGGGCCAGATACGCAGTATTTT | 15 | TRBJ2-3 | TRBV2 | TRBD2 | NA
CASSFPRTGGAVKAEAFF | TGTGCCAGCAGTTTTCCAAGGACAGGGGGCGCAGTAAAGGCTGAAGCTTTCTTT | 18 | TRBJ1-1 | TRBV28 | TRBD1 | once
CASSLTSGSTDTQYF | TGTGCCAGCAGTCTTACTAGCGGGAGCACAGATACGCAGTATTTT | 15 | TRBJ2-3 | TRBV28 | TRBD2 | NA
CSVDLYPQETQYF | TGCAGCGTGGACCTTTATCCCCAAGAGACCCAGTACTTC | 13 | TRBJ2-5 | TRBV29-1 | NA | NA
CAISESARGSTDTQYF | TGTGCCATCAGTGAGTCAGCTAGGGGCTCCACAGATACGCAGTATTTT | 16 | TRBJ2-3 | TRBV10-3 | NA | NA
CASSLRLKGNQPQHF | TGTGCCAGCAGTTTAAGGCTAAAGGGAAATCAGCCCCAGCATTTT | 15 | TRBJ1-5 | TRBV28 | NA | NA
CASSLRTANGGSNQPQHF | TGTGCCAGCAGCCTGCGGACAGCAAATGGGGGTAGCAATCAGCCCCAGCATTTT | 18 | TRBJ1-5 | TRBV7-6 | NA | NA
CASSIGDRDRGGTEAFF | TGTGCCAGTAGTATAGGAGACAGGGACCGAGGGGGCACTGAAGCTTTCTTT | 17 | TRBJ1-1 | TRBV19 | TRBD1 | NA
CASSPPRTAPRTYEQYF | TGTGCCAGCAGCCCCCCCCGGACGGCACCAAGGACCTACGAGCAGTACTTC | 17 | TRBJ2-7 | TRBV9 | NA | NA
CASSPQGKGYTF | TGTGCCAGCAGTCCCCAGGGGAAGGGCTACACCTTC | 12 | TRBJ1-2 | TRBV28 | NA | NA
CASSELVRSGEQYF | TGTGCCAGCAGTGAACTAGTTAGGTCCGGCGAGCAGTACTTC | 14 | TRBJ2-7 | TRBV2 | NA | NA
CSSKKGTGELFF | TGCAGCTCGAAAAAGGGGACCGGGGAGCTGTTTTTT | 12 | TRBJ2-2 | TRBV29-1 | NA | NA
CASSLDRNKDTEAFF | TGTGCCAGCAGCTTAGATCGTAACAAGGACACTGAAGCTTTCTTT | 15 | TRBJ1-1 | TRBV11-2 | NA | NA
CASSYSGRNTEAFF | TGTGCCAGCAGTTACTCGGGGAGGAACACTGAAGCTTTCTTT | 14 | TRBJ1-1 | TRBV6-5 | NA | NA
CASSFISGANVLTF | TGTGCCAGCAGTTTTATCTCCGGGGCCAACGTCCTGACTTTC | 14 | TRBJ2-6 | TRBV28 | NA | NA
CASSLGPIYGYTF | TGTGCCAGCAGTCTCGGACCGATCTATGGCTACACCTTC | 13 | TRBJ1-2 | TRBV27 | NA | NA
CASSFRGLTQFF | TGTGCCAGCAGTTTTCGGGGCCTCACGCAGTTCTTC | 12 | TRBJ2-1 | TRBV28 | NA | NA
CASSYWGSSYEQYF | TGCGCCAGCAGCTATTGGGGCAGTTCCTACGAGCAGTACTTC | 14 | TRBJ2-7 | TRBV5-1 | NA | once